The 19 T cell receptor beta chains presented below share a single source sample, sequenced in a study of blood T cells in healthy people across ages. Then a second PCR, running roughly 6 to 11 cycles, was carried out with a sample-barcoded 5' primer and a J-beta primer mix. Each CDR3 protein is one row after TCRdb ran MiXCR on the 5' RACE reads. The table has about a million distinct CDR3 sequences, approximately 38% seen once; the top ten hold around 13%. Sequencing input: blood. These receptors were collected from a man between 18 and 35 years old in good health.

The chain is built from TRBV12-3 or TRBV12-4 and TRBJ1-2, with 9 bases identical to TRBD1. The CDR3 consists of 14 residues. Trimming removed 5 bases from V and 6 bases from J; junction bases left unmatched: 7. In DNA form, the CDR3 reads TGTGCCAGCAGTCTGGGACAGGGCTGGGATGGCTACACCTTC. Protein sequence: CASSLGQGWDGYTF.

The V call is TRBV6-5, the J call TRBJ2-1, with D hard to call. The CDR3 consists of 15 residues. The germline CDR1 and CDR2 sequences are MNHEY and SVGAGI. The V end lost 6 bases, the J end lost 0 bases, and 12 bases lay between the germline ends. In DNA, the CDR3 is TGTGCCAGCAGCAAAGTGCCCGACTCCTACAATGAGCAGTTCTTC. As protein: CASSKVPDSYNEQFF.

This clonotype was seen only a few times. The rearrangement links TRBV3-1 to TRBJ1-2; TRBD1 is a possible D gene (6 bases). Trimming removed 1 base from V and 4 bases from J, with 13 bases in between. Germline assignment: CDR1 LGHDT and CDR2 YNNKEL (reference sequence). The CDR3 runs to 15 residues. The CDR3 loop is CASSQARWDTYGYTF. The CDR3 coding sequence is TGTGCCAGCAGCCAAGCCCGGTGGGACACCTATGGCTACACCTTC.

This clonotype has a handful of counts. This sequence joins TRBV5-1 and TRBJ2-4; no clear D gene. The end of the DNA fits TRBJ2-5 better, so the J call may be wrong. Germline CDR1 reads SGHRS; CDR2 reads YFSETQ. The CDR3 spans 15 residues. The CDR3 DNA reads as TGCGCCAGCAGCCCTTACCCGGACCAACAGGAGACCCAGTACTTC. This sequence encodes CASSPYPDQQETQYF.

This rearrangement joins TRBV6-1 to TRBJ2-3; D unresolved. In germline, CDR1 is MNHNS, CDR2 SASEGT. V was pared by 9 bases and J by 0 bases, with 4 bases between. The CDR3 has 11 residues. CDR3 sequence: CASVSTDTQYF. CDR3 DNA: TGTGCCAGTGTCAGCACAGATACGCAGTATTTT.

This clonotype was seen a handful of times. The rearrangement uses TRBV27 and TRBJ1-2; D is unclear. The CDR3 sequence is 15 residues long. Trimming cost V 0 bases and J 4 bases, with 12 bases left between them. Germline CDR1 reads MNHEY; CDR2 reads SMNVEV (reference sequence). The CDR3 reads CASSLSRAVTYGYTF. In DNA, the CDR3 is TGTGCCAGCAGTTTATCCCGGGCAGTTACCTATGGCTACACCTTC.

On this clonotype itself: One end of the junction is discordant with germline, which a read error may explain. The rearrangement links TRBV20-1 to TRBJ1-2; possible D gene TRBD1, 5 bases. The CDR3 consists of 12 residues. Germline-derived CDR1 and CDR2 are DFQATT and SNEGSKA (reference sequence). CDR3 sequence: CSAGRDGYGCTF. CDR3 nucleotides: TGCAGTGCTGGCAGGGATGGCTATGGCTGCACCTTC.

In DNA, the CDR3 is TGTGCCAGCAGCCCGCTACCGTCATTAGCCTCCTATAATTCACCCCTCCACTTT. This codes for CASSPLPSLASYNSPLHF. This chain connects TRBV7-9 to TRBJ1-6; D is unresolved. CDR3 length: 18 amino acids. The germline V gene encodes CDR1 SEHNR and CDR2 FQNEAQ (reference sequence). V lost 5 bases to trimming and J lost 0 bases, with 17 bases between them. Filled out from reference TRBV7-9 and TRBJ1-6, the complete variable domain reads DTGVSQNPRHKITKRGQNVTFRCDPISEHNRLYWYRQTLGQGPEFLTYFQNEAQLEKSRLLSDRFSAERPKGSFSTLEIQRTEQGDSAMYLCASSPLPSLASYNSPLHFGNGTRLTVT.

Many counts were recorded for this clonotype. The chain carries TRBV2 and TRBJ2-3, with a weak D call TRBD1 (6 bases). V dropped 5 bases and J dropped 0 bases, with 12 bases sitting between them. In germline, CDR1 is SNHLY, CDR2 FYNNEI. This CDR3 region has 15 residues. The chain's CDR3 is CASSLLRGSTDTQYF. The CDR3 nucleotides are TGTGCCAGCAGTCTACTCAGGGGTAGCACAGATACGCAGTATTTT.

The chain recombines TRBV4-3 with TRBJ2-7; tentative D call: TRBD2 (6 bases). Trimming removed 0 bases at V and 7 bases at J, with 22 bases between. CDR1 is LGHNA and CDR2 is YSLEER in the germline V gene. The CDR3 consists of 17 residues. This chain's CDR3 is CASSQDWDGGSYNEQYF. The CDR3 DNA is TGCGCCAGCAGCCAAGATTGGGACGGAGGGTCCTATAATGAGCAGTACTTC.

This clonotype was observed a handful of times. The chain joins TRBV6-1 to TRBJ2-7; 13 bases line up with TRBD2. V trimming: 10 bases; J trimming: 4 bases; junction bases outside the gene matches: 7. The CDR3 loop spans 14 amino acids. Germline V gene data show CDR1 as MNHNS and CDR2 as SASEGT. The CDR3 sequence: CATATSGGPYEQYF. CDR3 sequence (DNA): TGTGCCACCGCGACTAGCGGGGGGCCTTACGAGCAGTACTTC.

This clonotype was picked up a small number of times. This chain uses TRBV12-3 or TRBV12-4 with TRBJ1-4; possible D gene TRBD1, 5 bases. The V end lost 1 base, the J end lost 0 bases, and 12 bases lay between the germline ends. The CDR3 length is 17 residues. CDR3 in DNA: TGTGCCAGCAGTTTAGGGGGCAGGCCCGCAACTAATGAAAAACTGTTTTTT. The encoded protein is CASSLGGRPATNEKLFF.

This chain links TRBV20-1 with TRBJ1-4; the D gene is possibly TRBD1 (5 bases). The CDR3 runs to 14 residues. Trimming removed 4 bases at V and 7 bases at J, with 16 bases between. Germline V gene sequence: CDR1 DFQATT, CDR2 SNEGSKA (reference sequence). CDR3 DNA sequence: TGCAGTGCTACGACCCGAAAGGGACTTGAAAAACTGTTTTTT. Translation: CSATTRKGLEKLFF.

This clonotype has more than one count but fewer than ten. J is TRBJ2-3 and V is TRBV6-5, with D unresolved. The CDR3 covers 15 residues. With 0 bases removed from V and 4 bases from J, the gap between germline ends came to 11 bases. CDR1 MNHEY and CDR2 SVGAGI come from the germline V gene. CDR3 nucleotides: TGTGCCAGCAGTTACTCGCCTAGGATCGCAGATACGCAGTATTTT. Translated: CASSYSPRIADTQYF.

This clonotype was seen many times. The genes are TRBV4-3 and TRBJ1-5; weak D call: TRBD1 (5 bases). Trimming took 0 bases from V and 6 from J, leaving 6 bases between them. Germline-derived CDR1 and CDR2 are LGHNA and YSLEER. The CDR3 totals 13 residues. DNA of the CDR3: TGCGCCAGCAGCCAAGATGGGGGTCAGCCCCAGCATTTT. Translated: CASSQDGGQPQHF.

The DNA for the CDR3 is TGTGCCAGCAGCTTAGCGGGGTGGGGTGAGCAGTACTTC. Its protein is CASSLAGWGEQYF. J is TRBJ2-5 and V is TRBV7-2; D ambiguous. The ends were cut back, 0 bases at V and 11 bases at J, with 13 bases in the middle. The CDR3 is 13 residues long. CDR1 SGHTA and CDR2 FQGNSA come from the germline V gene.

The chain uses TRBV9 and TRBJ2-7; the D gene is possibly TRBD2 (6 bases). CDR1 is SGDLS, CDR2 YYNGEE, per germline. Between the trimmed V and J ends, which lost 3 bases and 7 bases, there was a span of 14 bases. The CDR3 sequence is 13 residues long. The chain's CDR3 is CASSDAGRNEQYF. Here the CDR3 DNA reads TGTGCCAGCAGCGATGCAGGGAGGAATGAGCAGTACTTC.

Concerning this clonotype itself: One end of the junction varies from germline; a read error may be responsible. The rearrangement joins TRBV20-1 to TRBJ2-2; D is possibly TRBD1 (6 bases). Germline CDR1 DFQATT, CDR2 SNEGSKA (reference sequence). This CDR3 is 15 amino acids long. CDR3 bases: TGCAGTGCTGAAACCGGGACAAGTAACACCAGGGAGCTGTTTTTT. It is translated as CSAETGTSNTRELFF.

This clonotype was seen a handful of times. The V call is TRBV20-1, the J call TRBJ2-1, with TRBD2 identical over 9 bases. Germline V CDR1 and CDR2: DFQATT, SNEGSKA (reference sequence). The V and J ends lost 3 bases and 8 bases, in that order; junction bases with no gene match: 11. This CDR3 comprises 15 residues. DNA for the CDR3: TGCAGTGCTAGCGATGGGCGGGGGGGTATCTATGAGCAGTTCTTC. Its translation: CSASDGRGGIYEQFF.